This T cell receptor (beta chain) came from a study of spatial heterogeneity in lung cancer. Single TCR cDNA molecules each had their own unique molecular identifier. TCRdb ran MiXCR on the 5' RACE reads and lists one entry per CDR3 protein. The sample has under 75,000 distinct CDR3 sequences; about 8% are singletons. Time point described: sample taken at primary tumor resection. Unsorted whole RNA samples from tumor, nontumor lung or frozen PBMC were sequenced. This clonotype was observed at least ten times. Germline-derived CDR1 and CDR2 are SGHDT and YYEEEE. There are 13 residues in the CDR3. The V gene end was trimmed by 4 bases and the J gene end by 11 bases; junction bases not matched to a gene: 4.

The receptor was derived from a female donor with early-stage non-small cell lung cancer. Specimen: PBMCs, collected at surgery. V and J are TRBV5-6 and TRBJ1-4; 11 bases are a match to TRBD1. The CDR3 DNA reads as TGTGCCAGCAGCCCCGGGACAGGGGGTAAACTGTTTTTT. Protein sequence: CASSPGTGGKLFF.